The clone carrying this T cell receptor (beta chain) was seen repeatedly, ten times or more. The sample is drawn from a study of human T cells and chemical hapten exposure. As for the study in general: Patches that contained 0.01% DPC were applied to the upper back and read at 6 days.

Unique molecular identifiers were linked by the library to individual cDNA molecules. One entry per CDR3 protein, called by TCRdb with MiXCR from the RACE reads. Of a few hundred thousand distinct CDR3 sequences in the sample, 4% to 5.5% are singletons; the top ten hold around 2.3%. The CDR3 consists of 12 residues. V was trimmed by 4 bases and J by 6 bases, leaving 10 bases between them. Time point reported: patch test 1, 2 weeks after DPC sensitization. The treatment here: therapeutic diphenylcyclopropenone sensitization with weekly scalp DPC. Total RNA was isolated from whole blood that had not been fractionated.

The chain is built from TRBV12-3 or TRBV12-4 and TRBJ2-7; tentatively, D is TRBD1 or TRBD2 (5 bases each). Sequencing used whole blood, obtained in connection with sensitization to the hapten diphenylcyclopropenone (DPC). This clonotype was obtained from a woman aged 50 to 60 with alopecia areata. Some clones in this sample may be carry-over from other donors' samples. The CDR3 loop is CASSSGLLEQYF. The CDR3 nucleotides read TGTGCCAGCAGTTCGGGGCTGCTCGAGCAGTACTTC.